This T cell receptor (beta chain) was obtained from a study of chemoradiotherapy in HPV16-positive cancers. Study at large: Candidate HPV-specific clones and shared TCR motifs came from two HPV16-positive patients. Whole-study results and caveats: Non-HPV-specific T cells did not expand in tumors during treatment, whereas candidate HPV-specific clones and E7-related motifs did. The functional HPV-specific definition rests on just a couple of HPV16-positive patients.

TCRdb keeps only in-frame clones here, not all; method: immunoSEQ multiplex PCR. The repertoire holds about 32,000 clones, with about 87% as singletons. With respect to this clone: Its antigen is undetermined.

The CDR3 spans 17 residues. Germline loops: CDR1 MNHEY, CDR2 SMNVEV (reference sequence). Between the trimmed V and J ends, which lost 8 bases and 2 bases, there was a span of 21 bases. The V call is TRBV27, the J call TRBJ2-2; D remains unclear. The source was blood, collected from a patient who underwent chemoradiotherapy. The sequence was obtained from a human donor with HPV-associated anogenital cancer. The CDR3 sequence is CASAVDQLRFNTGELFF. CDR3 DNA sequence: TGTGCCAGCGCGGTGGACCAACTACGATTTAACACCGGGGAGCTGTTTTTT.